This TCR beta chain stems from a study of blood T cell repertoires in COVID-19. At the level of the study: Acute and convalescent COVID-19 samples came from the United States, Italy and Spain. The cDNA or gDNA used as material had been derived from T cells, B-cell-depleted T cells, or PBMCs.

The CDR3 spans 14 residues. The V gene lost 9 bases and the J gene lost 6 bases, with 21 bases spanning the gap. Germline V gene data show CDR1 as SEHNR and CDR2 as FQNEAQ (reference sequence). Authors' methods: Amplification from reference gene primers served as the basis for estimated nucleated cell counts. The data were produced by immunoSEQ multiplex PCR, yet TCRdb's version contains in-frame clones alone and is incomplete. V, J and clone size derive from that table, while D and trimming were established from the DNA sequence. The sample lists 110,000 to 150,000 clones, approximately 88% occurring once.

The sample consisted of peripheral blood. This clonotype originated in a woman in her 50s with acute or convalescent COVID-19. This chain links TRBV7-9 with TRBJ2-7; tentatively, D is TRBD2 (5 bases). The CDR3 is CASQAATVGVEQYF. The CDR3 nucleotides are TGTGCCAGTCAAGCAGCAACCGTCGGGGTCGAGCAGTACTTC.